The 18 T cell receptor beta chains below all came from one sample that was sequenced in a study of cytomegalovirus exposure and HLA in healthy donors. The PCR contained 60 Vbeta and 13 Jbeta primers. Some clones are missing from TCRdb's copy, which holds only in-frame ones; the method was immunoSEQ multiplex PCR. The profile shows roughly 120,000 clones, 55% to 75% of them singletons. Material for sequencing was PBMCs. These receptors were obtained from a young man in good health and CMV-seropositive.

This clone has just a few counts. The chain uses TRBV4-1 and TRBJ2-4; D is perhaps TRBD2 (6 bases). V gave up 1 base and J gave up 0 bases, with 13 bases separating them. This CDR3 has 17 amino acids. Germline V gene data show CDR1 as MGHRA and CDR2 as YSYEKL. This CDR3 is CASSQGGGSGAKNIQYF. CDR3 nucleotides: TGCGCCAGCAGCCAAGGTGGGGGTAGCGGAGCCAAAAACATTCAGTACTTC.

The rearrangement uses TRBV18 and TRBJ2-3, with 9 bases aligning to TRBD2. CDR1 is KGHSH, CDR2 LQKENI, per germline. The CDR3 extends over 13 amino acids. The ends lost 7 bases at V and 3 bases at J; junction bases unmatched: 2. The CDR3 sequence is CASLGLATDTQYF. The CDR3 DNA reads as TGTGCCAGCTTGGGACTAGCTACAGATACGCAGTATTTT.

The chain couples TRBV19 to TRBJ2-7; no firm D call. V gave up 1 base and J gave up 3 bases, with 10 bases separating them. The CDR3 spans 14 residues. Germline V CDR1 and CDR2: LNHDA, SQIVND (reference sequence). The CDR3 spells CASSIGTFSYEQYF. The DNA of the CDR3 is TGTGCCAGTAGTATAGGTACCTTTAGCTACGAGCAGTACTTC.

The table lists this clone with a count of one. The rearrangement links TRBV15 to TRBJ2-1; the match to TRBD2 covers 8 bases. Per germline, CDR1 LNHNV and CDR2 YYDKDF (reference sequence). Trimming at V came to 2 bases and at J to 10 bases, leaving 16 bases not matched to a gene. The CDR3 length is 17 residues. The CDR3 DNA reads TGTGCCACCAGCAGACATCCCACATTAGCGGGGCGGGGCGAGCAGTTCTTC. Translating gives CATSRHPTLAGRGEQFF.

In its sample, this clone was seen a few times. The chain combines TRBV2 with TRBJ2-7; D is undetermined. The V gene lost 6 bases and the J gene lost 2 bases, with 8 bases spanning the gap. The CDR3 totals 12 residues. Germline CDR1 SNHLY, CDR2 FYNNEI. The CDR3 region has the DNA TGTGCCAGCAGAGGCGGAGCCTACGAGCAGTACTTC. Encoded protein: CASRGGAYEQYF.

This clone was detected only a few times. This chain links TRBV28 with TRBJ2-7; TRBD2 matches 7 bases. Trimming at V came to 7 bases and at J to 2 bases, leaving 8 bases not matched to a gene. The CDR3 length is 14 residues. CDR1 MDHEN and CDR2 SYDVKM come from the germline V gene. CDR3 residues: CASNQPGGTYEQYF. DNA of the CDR3: TGTGCCAGCAATCAACCGGGGGGTACCTACGAGCAGTACTTC.

The V call is TRBV7-6, the J call TRBJ2-1, with 8 bases that match TRBD2. The germline gives CDR1 SGHVS, CDR2 FNYEAQ. J lost 4 bases, V lost 5 bases, and 7 bases had no gene match. CDR3 length equals 15 residues. This CDR3 is CASSHNGGGYNEQFF. CDR3 coding DNA: TGTGCCAGCAGCCATAACGGGGGGGGTTACAATGAGCAGTTCTTC. The full variable domain, with the rest looked up from reference TRBV7-6 and TRBJ2-1, is GAGVSQSPRYKVTKRGQDVALRCDPISGHVSLYWYRQALGQGPEFLTYFNYEAQQDKSGLPNDRFSAERPEGSISTLTIQRTEQRDSAMYRCASSHNGGGYNEQFFGPGTRLTVL.

The chain carries TRBV10-3 and TRBJ2-7; a possible D gene is TRBD2 (6 bases). Germline loops: CDR1 ENHRY, CDR2 SYGVKD. The V end was cut by 4 bases, the J end by 6 bases, with 10 bases between. This CDR3 is built from 12 residues. The chain's CDR3 is CAISVGSGEQYF. In DNA, the CDR3 is TGTGCCATCAGTGTCGGTAGCGGCGAGCAGTACTTC.

The V gene is TRBV11-2, the J gene TRBJ2-7; D might be TRBD2 (5 bases). This CDR3 is built from 13 residues. Trimming shortened V by 1 base and J by 2 bases, and 6 bases separated the two germline ends. Germline V gene sequence: CDR1 SGHAT, CDR2 FQNNGV. The CDR3 here is CASSLGETYEQYF. DNA of the CDR3: TGTGCCAGCAGCTTAGGGGAGACCTACGAGCAGTACTTC.

This clone was seen a few times. The chain has TRBV9 and TRBJ1-1, with D maybe TRBD1 (6 bases). Germline CDR1 is SGDLS and CDR2 is YYNGEE. Trimming stripped 0 bases from V and 4 bases from J, with 10 bases between. The CDR3 runs to 14 residues. The CDR3 reads CASSVARGGTEAFF. The CDR3 nucleotides read TGTGCCAGCAGCGTAGCCCGAGGGGGCACTGAAGCTTTCTTT.

Concerning this clone: Other DNA sequences in the sample encode the same CDR3. This chain joins TRBV5-6 and TRBJ2-7; the D gene is possibly TRBD1 (5 bases). Germline lookup yields CDR1 SGHDT and CDR2 YYEEEE. CDR3 length: 13 amino acids. V gave up 2 bases and J gave up 0 bases, with 6 bases separating them. The CDR3 DNA reads as TGTGCCAGCAGCTTCGACAGCTCCTACGAGCAGTACTTC. This gives the protein CASSFDSSYEQYF.

This CDR3 reads CASRDVEAGGGTDTQYF. The CDR3 DNA reads as TGTGCCAGCAGGGATGTTGAAGCGGGAGGGGGGACAGATACGCAGTATTTT. This chain joins TRBV27 and TRBJ2-3, with TRBD2 matching over 10 bases. The CDR3 consists of 17 residues. The ends lost 6 bases at V and 3 bases at J; junction bases unmatched: 12. Germline V CDR1 and CDR2: MNHEY, SMNVEV (reference sequence).

This sequence joins TRBV19 and TRBJ2-7, with D maybe TRBD1 (6 bases). The germline CDR1 and CDR2 sequences are LNHDA and SQIVND (reference sequence). V lost 6 bases and J 3 bases, leaving 15 bases between the germline ends. This CDR3 has 14 residues. The CDR3 region has the DNA TGTGCCAGTAGCGGACCGGGACAACGCTACGAGCAGTACTTC. Translated: CASSGPGQRYEQYF.

The chain has TRBV27 and TRBJ2-2; the D gene is possibly TRBD2 (6 bases). This CDR3 is built from 15 residues. CDR1 is MNHEY and CDR2 is SMNVEV in the germline V gene (reference sequence). V was cut by 5 bases and J by 3 bases, with 13 bases left in between. In nucleotides, the CDR3 is TGTGCCAGCAGTCGCGGGGATCGTGACACCGGGGAGCTGTTTTTT. This sequence encodes CASSRGDRDTGELFF.

This chain joins TRBV28 and TRBJ2-1; 11 nucleotides align to TRBD2. The J segment lost 4 bases and the V segment lost 4 bases, leaving 6 bases of the junction unmatched. This CDR3 comprises 16 residues. Germline lookup yields CDR1 MDHEN and CDR2 SYDVKM. CDR3 amino acids: CASSSLLAGVYNEQFF. The CDR3 bases are TGTGCCAGCAGTTCCCTACTAGCGGGAGTGTACAATGAGCAGTTCTTC.

The chain joins TRBV4-1 to TRBJ2-7; D unclear. The ends were cut back, 1 base at V and 3 bases at J, with 7 bases in the middle. There are 13 residues in the CDR3. The germline V gene encodes CDR1 MGHRA and CDR2 YSYEKL. The DNA for the CDR3 is TGCGCCAGCAGCCAAGGTGGCAGCTACGAGCAGTACTTC. Translated: CASSQGGSYEQYF.

The gene calls are TRBV18 and TRBJ2-1; D call uncertain. The CDR3 is 12 amino acids. V lost 5 bases and J lost 7, with 9 bases in between. Germline loops: CDR1 KGHSH, CDR2 LQKENI. The DNA for the CDR3 is TGTGCCAGCTCAACCAGGCGAAATGAGCAGTTCTTC. This sequence encodes CASSTRRNEQFF.

The chain joins TRBV5-4 to TRBJ2-7; tentative D call: TRBD1 (6 bases). Germline CDR1 is SGHNT and CDR2 is YYREEE (reference sequence). Trimming took off 6 bases at V and 4 bases at J, with 14 bases between the two ends. This CDR3 is 13 amino acids long. This chain's CDR3 is CASTMTGKYEQYF. The DNA of the CDR3 is TGTGCCAGCACCATGACAGGAAAATACGAGCAGTACTTC.